The present T cell receptor (beta chain) was sequenced within a study of blood T cell repertoires in COVID-19. On the study more broadly: The origin of the acute and convalescent COVID-19 samples was the United States, Italy and Spain. From T cells, B-cell-depleted T cells, or PBMCs came the material, which was cDNA or gDNA.

Assay: immunoSEQ multiplex PCR; the TCRdb copy retains only in-frame clones and omits some. Of 210,000 or so clones listed, more than 80% are singletons. J gave up 4 bases and V 5 bases, and 9 bases lay outside the gene matches. Germline V gives CDR1 MNHEY, CDR2 SMNVEV (reference sequence). This CDR3 region has 16 residues. This sequence joins TRBV27 and TRBJ2-1; 9 bases match TRBD1. The clonotype comes from a woman younger than 45 with COVID-19, enrolled during active disease. Material for sequencing was peripheral blood. The CDR3 DNA reads as TGTGCCAGCAGTCTCACAGGGGGCATTGGTTACAATGAGCAGTTCTTC. It is translated as CASSLTGGIGYNEQFF.